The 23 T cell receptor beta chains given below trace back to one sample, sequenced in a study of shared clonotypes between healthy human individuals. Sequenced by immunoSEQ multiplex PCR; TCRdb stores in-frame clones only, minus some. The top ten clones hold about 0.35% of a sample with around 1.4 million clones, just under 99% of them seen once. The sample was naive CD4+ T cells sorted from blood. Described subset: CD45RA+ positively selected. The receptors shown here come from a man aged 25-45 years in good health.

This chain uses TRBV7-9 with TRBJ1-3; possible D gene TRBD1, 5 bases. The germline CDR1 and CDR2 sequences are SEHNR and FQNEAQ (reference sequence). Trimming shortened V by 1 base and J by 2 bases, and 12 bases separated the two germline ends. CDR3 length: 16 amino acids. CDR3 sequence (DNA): TGTGCCAGCAGCTTAGGGACACTGCTCCCTGGAAACACCATATATTTT. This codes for CASSLGTLLPGNTIYF.

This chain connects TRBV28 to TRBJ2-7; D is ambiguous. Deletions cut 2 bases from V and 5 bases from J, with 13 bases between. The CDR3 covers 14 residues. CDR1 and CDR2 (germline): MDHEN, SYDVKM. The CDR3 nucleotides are TGTGCCAGCAGTTTAAATGGAGAGATTCACGAGCAGTACTTC. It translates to CASSLNGEIHEQYF.

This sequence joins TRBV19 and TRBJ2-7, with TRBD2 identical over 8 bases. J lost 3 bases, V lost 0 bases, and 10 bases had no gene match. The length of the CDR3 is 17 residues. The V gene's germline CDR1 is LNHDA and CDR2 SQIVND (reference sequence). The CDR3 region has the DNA TGTGCCAGTAGTATAGATAGGGGTAGTAGCGGGATCTACGAGCAGTACTTC. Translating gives CASSIDRGSSGIYEQYF. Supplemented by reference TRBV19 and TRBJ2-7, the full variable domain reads DGGITQSPKYLFRKEGQNVTLSCEQNLNHDAMYWYRQDPGQGLRLIYYSQIVNDFQKGDIAEGYSVSREKKESFPLTVTSAQKNPTAFYLCASSIDRGSSGIYEQYFGPGTRLTVT.

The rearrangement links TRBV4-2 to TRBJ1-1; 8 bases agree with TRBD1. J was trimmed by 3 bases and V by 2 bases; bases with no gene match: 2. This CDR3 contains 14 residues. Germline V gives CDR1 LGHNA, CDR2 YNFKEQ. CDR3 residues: CASSQKTGDTEAFF. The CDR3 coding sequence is TGTGCCAGCAGCCAAAAGACAGGGGACACTGAAGCTTTCTTT.

The CDR3 here is CASSDGQGAGYTF. Here the CDR3 DNA reads TGTGCCAGCAGCGACGGACAGGGGGCGGGCTACACCTTC. The chain couples TRBV5-4 to TRBJ1-2; 11 positions agree with TRBD1. The ends lost 4 bases at V and 8 bases at J; junction bases unmatched: 4. This CDR3 is built from 13 residues. CDR1 is SGHNT and CDR2 is YYREEE in the germline V gene (reference sequence).

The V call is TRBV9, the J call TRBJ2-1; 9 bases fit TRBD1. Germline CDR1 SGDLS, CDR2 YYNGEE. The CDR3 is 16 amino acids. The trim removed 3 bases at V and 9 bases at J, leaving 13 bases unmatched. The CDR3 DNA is TGTGCCAGCAGCGCCGACCGAGACAGGGGGTCGGGTGAGCAGTTCTTC. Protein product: CASSADRDRGSGEQFF.

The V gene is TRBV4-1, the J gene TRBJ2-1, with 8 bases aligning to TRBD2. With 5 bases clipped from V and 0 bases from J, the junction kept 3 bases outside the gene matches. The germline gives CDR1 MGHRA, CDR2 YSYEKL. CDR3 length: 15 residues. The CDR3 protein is CASSTSGSSYNEQFF. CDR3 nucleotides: TGCGCCAGCAGCACGAGCGGGAGCTCCTACAATGAGCAGTTCTTC.

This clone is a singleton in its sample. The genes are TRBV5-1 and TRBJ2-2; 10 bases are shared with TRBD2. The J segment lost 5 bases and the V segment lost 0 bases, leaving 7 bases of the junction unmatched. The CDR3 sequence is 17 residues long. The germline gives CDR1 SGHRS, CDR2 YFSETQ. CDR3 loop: CASSLELAGAETGELFF. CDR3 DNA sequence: TGCGCCAGCAGCTTGGAGCTAGCGGGAGCGGAGACCGGGGAGCTGTTTTTT.

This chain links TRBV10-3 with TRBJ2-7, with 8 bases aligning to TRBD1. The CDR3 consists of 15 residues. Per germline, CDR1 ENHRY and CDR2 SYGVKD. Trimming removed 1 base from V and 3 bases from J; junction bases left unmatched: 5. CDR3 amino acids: CAISEFRDRSYEQYF. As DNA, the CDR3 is TGTGCCATCAGTGAGTTCCGGGACAGGAGCTACGAGCAGTACTTC.

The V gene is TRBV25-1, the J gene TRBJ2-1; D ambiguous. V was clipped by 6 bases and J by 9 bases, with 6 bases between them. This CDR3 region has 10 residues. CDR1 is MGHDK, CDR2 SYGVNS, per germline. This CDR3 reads CASRDREQFF. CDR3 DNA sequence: TGTGCCAGCAGGGATCGTGAGCAGTTCTTC.

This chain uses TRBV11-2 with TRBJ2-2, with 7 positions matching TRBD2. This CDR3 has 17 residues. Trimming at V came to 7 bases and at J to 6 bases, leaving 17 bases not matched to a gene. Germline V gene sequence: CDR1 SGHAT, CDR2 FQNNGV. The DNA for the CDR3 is TGTGCCAGCAAAGAAGAAAGGGTCTGGCGGGAGCCCGGGGAGCTGTTTTTT. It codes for CASKEERVWREPGELFF.

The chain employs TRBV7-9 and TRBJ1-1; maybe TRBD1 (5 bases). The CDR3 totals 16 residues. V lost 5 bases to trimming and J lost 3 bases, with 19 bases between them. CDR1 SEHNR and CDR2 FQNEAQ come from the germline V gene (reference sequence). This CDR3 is CASSVLAGGSDTEAFF. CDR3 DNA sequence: TGTGCCAGCAGCGTACTCGCGGGGGGTAGTGACACTGAAGCTTTCTTT. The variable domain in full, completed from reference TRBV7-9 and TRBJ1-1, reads DTGVSQNPRHKITKRGQNVTFRCDPISEHNRLYWYRQTLGQGPEFLTYFQNEAQLEKSRLLSDRFSAERPKGSFSTLEIQRTEQGDSAMYLCASSVLAGGSDTEAFFGQGTRLTVV.

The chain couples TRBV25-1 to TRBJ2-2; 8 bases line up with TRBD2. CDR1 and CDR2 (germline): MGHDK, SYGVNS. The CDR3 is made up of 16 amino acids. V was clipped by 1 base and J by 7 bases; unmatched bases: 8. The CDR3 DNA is TGTGCCAGCAGTGAATGGGGGACTAGGGTTGGCGGGGAGCTGTTTTTT. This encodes CASSEWGTRVGGELFF.

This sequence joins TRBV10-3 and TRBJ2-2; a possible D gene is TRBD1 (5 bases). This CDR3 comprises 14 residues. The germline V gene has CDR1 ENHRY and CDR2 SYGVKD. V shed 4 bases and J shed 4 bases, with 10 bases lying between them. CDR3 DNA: TGTGCCATCAGTGGACAGCTTCTCACCGGGGAGCTGTTTTTT. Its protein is CAISGQLLTGELFF.

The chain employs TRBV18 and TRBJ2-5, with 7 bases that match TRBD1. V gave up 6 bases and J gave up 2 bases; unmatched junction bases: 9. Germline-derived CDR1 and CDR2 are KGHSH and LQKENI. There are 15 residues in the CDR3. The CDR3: CASSGTGVGQETQYF. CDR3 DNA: TGTGCCAGCTCGGGAACAGGGGTTGGTCAAGAGACCCAGTACTTC.

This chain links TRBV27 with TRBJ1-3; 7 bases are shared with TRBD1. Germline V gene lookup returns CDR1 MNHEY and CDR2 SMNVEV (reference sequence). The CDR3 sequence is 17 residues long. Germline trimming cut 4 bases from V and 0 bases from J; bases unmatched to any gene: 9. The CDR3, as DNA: TGTGCCAGCAGTTACCGACAGGGAGAGAGCTCTGGAAACACCATATATTTT. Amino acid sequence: CASSYRQGESSGNTIYF.

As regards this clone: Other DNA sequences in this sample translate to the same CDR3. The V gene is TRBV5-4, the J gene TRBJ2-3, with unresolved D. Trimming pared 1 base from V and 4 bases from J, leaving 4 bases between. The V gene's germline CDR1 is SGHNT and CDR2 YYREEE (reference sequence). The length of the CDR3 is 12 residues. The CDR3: CASSLTSDTQYF. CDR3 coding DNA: TGTGCCAGCAGCTTGACCTCAGATACGCAGTATTTT.

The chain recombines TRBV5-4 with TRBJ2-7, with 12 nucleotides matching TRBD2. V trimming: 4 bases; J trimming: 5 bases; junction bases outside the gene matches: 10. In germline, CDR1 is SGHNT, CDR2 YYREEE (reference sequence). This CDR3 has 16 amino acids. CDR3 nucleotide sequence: TGTGCCAGCAGCAAACCCGGGGCTAGCGGGAGGGACGAGCAGTACTTC. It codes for CASSKPGASGRDEQYF.

CDR3 DNA sequence: TGTGCCAGCAGCTTAAGCCTAGCGGGTCGTTACGAGCAGTACTTC. Its translation: CASSLSLAGRYEQYF. This chain uses TRBV7-6 with TRBJ2-7; the match to TRBD2 covers 8 bases. V dropped 2 bases and J dropped 4; count of bases not matched to a gene: 7. The CDR3 totals 15 residues. CDR1 is SGHVS, CDR2 FNYEAQ, per germline.

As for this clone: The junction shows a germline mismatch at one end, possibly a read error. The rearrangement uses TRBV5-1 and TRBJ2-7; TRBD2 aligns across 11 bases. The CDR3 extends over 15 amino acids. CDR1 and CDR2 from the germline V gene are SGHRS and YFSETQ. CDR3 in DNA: TGCGCCAGCAGCTTGGTAGCGGGAGGGCGGGACAAAAGACACTTC. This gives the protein CASSLVAGGRDKRHF.

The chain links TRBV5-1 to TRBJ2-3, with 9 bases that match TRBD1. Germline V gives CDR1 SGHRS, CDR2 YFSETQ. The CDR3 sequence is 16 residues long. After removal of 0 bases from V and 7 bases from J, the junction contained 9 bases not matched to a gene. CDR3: CASSLGPGQGSYTQYF. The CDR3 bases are TGCGCCAGCAGCTTGGGCCCGGGACAGGGAAGCTATACGCAGTATTTT. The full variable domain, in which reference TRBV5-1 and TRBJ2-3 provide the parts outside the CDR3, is KAGVTQTPRYLIKTRGQQVTLSCSPISGHRSVSWYQQTPGQGLQFLFEYFSETQRNKGNFPGRFSGRQFSNSRSEMNVSTLELGDSALYLCASSLGPGQGSYTQYFGPGTRLTVL.

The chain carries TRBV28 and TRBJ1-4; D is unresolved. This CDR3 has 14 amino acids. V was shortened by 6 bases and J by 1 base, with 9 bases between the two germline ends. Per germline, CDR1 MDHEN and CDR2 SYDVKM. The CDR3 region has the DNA TGTGCCAGCAGGGAGTCAGGAACTAATGAAAAACTGTTTTTT. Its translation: CASRESGTNEKLFF.

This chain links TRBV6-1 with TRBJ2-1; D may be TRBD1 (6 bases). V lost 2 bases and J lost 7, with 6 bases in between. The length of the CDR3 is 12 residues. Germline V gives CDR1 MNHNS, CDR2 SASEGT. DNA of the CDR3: TGTGCCAGCAGTGAAACAGGGAATGAGCAGTTCTTC. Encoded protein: CASSETGNEQFF.